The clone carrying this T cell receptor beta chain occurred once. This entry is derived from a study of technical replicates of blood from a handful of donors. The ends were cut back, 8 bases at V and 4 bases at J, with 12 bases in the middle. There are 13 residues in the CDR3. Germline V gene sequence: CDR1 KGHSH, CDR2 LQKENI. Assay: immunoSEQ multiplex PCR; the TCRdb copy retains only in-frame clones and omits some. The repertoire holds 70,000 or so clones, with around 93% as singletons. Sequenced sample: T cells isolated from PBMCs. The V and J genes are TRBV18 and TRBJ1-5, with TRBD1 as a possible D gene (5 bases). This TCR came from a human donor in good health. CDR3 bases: TGTGCCAGCCGGAGGGGCGTGAATCAGCCCCAGCATTTT. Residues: CASRRGVNQPQHF.